The 12 T cell receptor beta chains below come from one sample, sequenced in a study of beta chain features in type 1 diabetes. The isolated RNA, all of it, was reverse transcribed, so expressed TCRB transcripts were what got sequenced. Method: immunoSEQ multiplex PCR; TCRdb's copy keeps in-frame clones and lacks some. The data contain some 180,000 clones, approximately 13% of them singletons. The sequenced material came from central memory CD4+ T cells from blood. These receptors came from a young woman in good health.

J is TRBJ2-7 and V is TRBV7-2; unclear D gene. Trimming left V 5 bases short and J 4 bases short, with 6 bases between. This CDR3 has 11 residues. CDR1 is SGHTA and CDR2 is FQGNSA in the germline V gene. CDR3 DNA sequence: TGTGCCAGCAGCCCCGCGTACGAGCAGTACTTC. Translating it yields CASSPAYEQYF.

The gene calls are TRBV2 and TRBJ2-7; 8 nucleotides agree with TRBD1. The germline V gene has CDR1 SNHLY and CDR2 FYNNEI. The trim removed 6 bases at V and 6 bases at J, leaving 13 bases unmatched. The CDR3 is 15 amino acids. The CDR3 nucleotides read TGTGCCAGCAGCCTTATCGGGACAGGTAATCGCGAGCAGTACTTC. Amino acids: CASSLIGTGNREQYF.

V and J are TRBV4-2 and TRBJ2-7, with D possibly TRBD2 on 6 matching bases. This CDR3 comprises 17 residues. Per germline, CDR1 LGHNA and CDR2 YNFKEQ. V lost 0 bases and J 3 bases, leaving 18 bases between the germline ends. The CDR3 DNA reads TGTGCCAGCAGCCAAGACCTGGCCCAGCGGGCAAGCTACGAGCAGTACTTC. Protein product: CASSQDLAQRASYEQYF.

The V call is TRBV7-9, the J call TRBJ2-6; the D gene is possibly TRBD2 (6 bases). V dropped 4 bases and J dropped 4 bases, with 11 bases sitting between them. The CDR3 extends over 15 amino acids. Looked up from germline, CDR1 is SEHNR and CDR2 is FQNEAQ (reference sequence). The CDR3 coding sequence is TGTGCCAGCAGCTGGACGGGAGCAGGGGCCAACGTCCTGACTTTC. Residues: CASSWTGAGANVLTF.

J is TRBJ2-7 and V is TRBV28; 8 bases are a match to TRBD2. The junction had 14 bases not matched to a gene; V was cut back by 4 bases and J by 9 bases. This CDR3 comprises 15 residues. Germline CDR1 reads MDHEN; CDR2 reads SYDVKM. The CDR3 nucleotides read TGTGCCAGCAGTTCCCTGGTAGCGGGACTACAGTCGCAGTACTTC. Translation gives CASSSLVAGLQSQYF.

The rearrangement joins TRBV2 to TRBJ2-6, with D uncertain. V lost 6 bases and J 2 bases, leaving 11 bases between the germline ends. In germline, CDR1 is SNHLY, CDR2 FYNNEI. The CDR3 extends over 15 amino acids. CDR3 in amino acids: CASRPGSTGANVLTF. The CDR3 DNA follows: TGTGCCAGCAGGCCTGGTAGTACTGGGGCCAACGTCCTGACTTTC. The full variable domain, its missing parts supplied by reference TRBV2 and TRBJ2-6, is EPEVTQTPSHQVTQMGQEVILRCVPISNHLYFYWYRQILGQKVEFLVSFYNNEISEKSEIFDDQFSVERPDGSNFTLKIRSTKLEDSAMYFCASRPGSTGANVLTFGAGSRLTVL.

The J gene is TRBJ1-5, the V gene TRBV7-2; 8 bases map to TRBD1. CDR1 SGHTA and CDR2 FQGNSA come from the germline V gene. The CDR3 length is 16 residues. V was pared by 5 bases and J by 3 bases, with 9 bases of the junction left unmatched. CDR3 amino acids: CASSNSGQGFNQPQHF. The DNA of the CDR3 is TGTGCCAGCAGCAACTCCGGACAGGGTTTCAATCAGCCCCAGCATTTT.

This clone was seen more than once but under ten times. The chain uses TRBV13 and TRBJ2-7; TRBD1 matches 7 bases. The CDR3 is 15 residues long. Per germline, CDR1 PRHDT and CDR2 FYEKMQ (reference sequence). Losses at the gene ends were 0 bases for V and 6 bases for J; bases not matched to a gene: 8. The CDR3: CASSLGDRNKGEQYF. CDR3 in DNA: TGTGCCAGCAGCTTAGGGGACAGGAATAAGGGCGAGCAGTACTTC.

In this sample, this clone turned up a few times. The CDR3 sequence: CASSLLLNTEAFF. The CDR3 region has the DNA TGTGCCAGCAGTTTATTGTTAAACACTGAAGCTTTCTTT. The chain joins TRBV28 to TRBJ1-1; D call uncertain. V was shortened by 1 base and J by 2 bases, with 5 bases between the two germline ends. CDR3 length equals 13 residues. The germline gives CDR1 MDHEN, CDR2 SYDVKM.

This clone was detected a few times. The rearrangement uses TRBV2 and TRBJ2-1; 7 nucleotides match TRBD1. The germline V gene encodes CDR1 SNHLY and CDR2 FYNNEI. V was pared by 4 bases and J by 3 bases, with 0 bases of the junction left unmatched. This CDR3 contains 13 residues. The CDR3 DNA reads as TGTGCCAGCAGTGGGACAGGCTACAATGAGCAGTTCTTC. Amino acid sequence: CASSGTGYNEQFF.

This clone was seen a few times. V and J are TRBV9 and TRBJ2-1; 8 bases agree with TRBD1. The CDR3 contains 16 residues. V was pared by 0 bases and J by 3 bases, with 5 bases of the junction left unmatched. CDR1 is SGDLS, CDR2 YYNGEE, per germline. The chain's CDR3 is CASSVVGQASYNEQFF. The CDR3 bases are TGTGCCAGCAGCGTAGTGGGACAGGCGAGCTACAATGAGCAGTTCTTC.

V gene TRBV7-2 combines with J gene TRBJ1-1; D remains ambiguous. Germline lookup yields CDR1 SGHTA and CDR2 FQGNSA. This CDR3 comprises 15 residues. Trimming removed 7 bases from V and 3 bases from J, with 18 bases in between. Here the CDR3 DNA reads TGTGCCAGCACCTTGCCCCGGGGTAGGGACACTGAAGCTTTCTTT. It translates to CASTLPRGRDTEAFF.